This T cell receptor (beta chain) was documented in a study of shared clonotypes between healthy human individuals. Study information: Per donor, CD8 memory used one plate, CD8 naive used two, CD4 memory used three and CD4 naive used three.

Overall study results and limits: In the sorted subsets, rarefaction showed sequencing was incomplete despite large depth.

Terminally differentiated effector memory CD45RA+ cells were excluded by CCR7 positive selection of CD45RO-negative cells. Remarks on this clone: The target antigen is unknown.

Under the authors' procedure: Filtering differed because ImmunoSEQ produced junction-only sequences that carried no quality scores. Using immunoSEQ multiplex PCR, the repertoire was profiled, and TCRdb retains in-frame clones only, with some absent. D and trimming come from the DNA, and the V and J calls and clone size come from that table. The table records around 600,000 clones, roughly 98% of them present only once. Trimming shortened V by 4 bases and J by 9 bases, and 10 bases separated the two germline ends. In germline, CDR1 is SEHNR, CDR2 FQNEAQ (reference sequence). The CDR3 spans 12 residues.

Sequences were obtained from naive CD8+ T cells sorted from blood. The sequence was obtained from a man aged 30-40 years in good health. The chain employs TRBV7-9 and TRBJ1-5; D is undetermined. The CDR3: CASSSPLAPQHF. The CDR3 DNA follows: TGTGCCAGCAGCTCCCCGTTAGCGCCCCAGCATTTT.